This TCR beta chain appears in the sequencing data of a study of shared clonotypes between healthy human individuals. TCRdb's copy holds only in-frame clones and misses some; the assay was immunoSEQ multiplex PCR. The repertoire includes 400,000 to 550,000 clones, roughly 85% of them detected once, and about an eighth sits in the top ten. J lost 4 bases, V lost 0 bases, and 10 bases had no gene match. The length of the CDR3 is 17 residues. Germline-derived CDR1 and CDR2 are WSHSY and SAAADI. The sequence derives from a woman aged 40 to 50 in good health. Some clones in this sample may be carry-over from other donors' samples. The sequencing sample was made of PBMCs. The chain combines TRBV10-2 with TRBJ2-5; 8 bases are a match to TRBD2. This CDR3 reads CASSESGSGRTGETQYF. The CDR3 DNA reads TGCGCCAGCAGTGAGTCTGGGAGCGGGAGAACGGGAGAGACCCAGTACTTC.